This T cell receptor (beta chain) was retrieved from a study of blood T cells in healthy people across ages. General observations from the study: Per million T cells, TCR beta diversity dropped roughly linearly as age increased.

Alongside a J-beta primer mix, a sample-barcoded 5' primer served in a second PCR lasting roughly 6 to 11 cycles. TCRdb re-derived calls from the 5' RACE reads in MiXCR, one entry per CDR3 protein. The repertoire includes 1 million to 1.2 million distinct CDR3 sequences, roughly two fifths of them detected once, and less than 15% sits in the top ten. V was shortened by 0 bases and J by 7 bases, with 9 bases between the two germline ends. The CDR3 has 12 residues. The V gene's germline CDR1 is DFQATT and CDR2 SNEGSKA (reference sequence). This clonotype was seen a handful of times. Antigen specificity is unknown.

The receptor comes from a man aged 18 to 30 in good health. The chain couples TRBV20-1 to TRBJ1-1, with D unresolved. Source material: blood. The DNA for the CDR3 is TGCAGTGCTAGAGATGGTCGGTGTGAAGCTTTCTTT. Amino acids: CSARDGRCEAFF.